These T cell receptor beta chains were read from a single sample in a study of T cells in Graves' hyperthyroidism and ophthalmopathy. TCRdb analysed the multiplex PCR reads with MiXCR anew, one entry per CDR3 protein. In the table there are a few hundred thousand distinct CDR3 sequences, about 17% of which are singletons. Sequencing input: blood. The receptors here all came from a woman aged 45-65 years with Graves' hyperthyroidism. Each CDR3 is given with its conserved first and last residue.

TRBJ2-5 | TRBV7-3 | CASSHRQQETQYF
TRBJ1-1 | TRBV12-3/TRBV12-4 | CASSLSSINAEAFF
TRBJ1-1 | TRBV10-2 | CASGYEGDLVTEAFF
TRBJ1-5 | TRBV2 | CASSEGAASYSNQPQHF
TRBJ2-4 | TRBV12-5 | CASGTGQGIAKNIQYF
TRBJ2-1 | TRBV6-1 | CASTGLAGGPGSYNEQFF
TRBJ2-7 | TRBV6-1 | CASSEAPESSYEQYF
TRBJ2-7 | TRBV18 | CASSLTSGTGEQYF
TRBJ2-7 | TRBV25-1 | CASRGDFSYEQYF
TRBJ2-7 | TRBV13 | CASSLVSRGTYGQYF
TRBJ2-7 | TRBV20-1 | CSVLQGAYEQYF
TRBJ2-5 | TRBV18 | CASSPGPATLAGQETQYF
TRBJ2-1 | TRBV30 | CAWSPGTGDSNEQFF
TRBJ2-1 | TRBV7-9 | CASSLSRTSGRSPYNEQFF
TRBJ2-7 | TRBV28 | CASSGPSYYEQYF
TRBJ2-3 | TRBV7-3 | CASSPQVAGGGDTQYF
TRBJ2-1 | TRBV18 | CASSPPSSNEQFF
TRBJ2-5 | TRBV7-8 | CASSSTGYQETQYF
TRBJ2-5 | TRBV10-1 | CASSSTWGETQYF
TRBJ1-1 | TRBV12-3/TRBV12-4 | CASSIRDLEEAFF
TRBJ2-3 | TRBV12-3/TRBV12-4 | CASSWTGPDTQYF
TRBJ2-7 | TRBV7-9 | CASSLRGQPEYEQYF
TRBJ2-3 | TRBV20-1 | CSASGSDTQYF
TRBJ1-1 | TRBV19 | CASSTRRQGTTEAFF